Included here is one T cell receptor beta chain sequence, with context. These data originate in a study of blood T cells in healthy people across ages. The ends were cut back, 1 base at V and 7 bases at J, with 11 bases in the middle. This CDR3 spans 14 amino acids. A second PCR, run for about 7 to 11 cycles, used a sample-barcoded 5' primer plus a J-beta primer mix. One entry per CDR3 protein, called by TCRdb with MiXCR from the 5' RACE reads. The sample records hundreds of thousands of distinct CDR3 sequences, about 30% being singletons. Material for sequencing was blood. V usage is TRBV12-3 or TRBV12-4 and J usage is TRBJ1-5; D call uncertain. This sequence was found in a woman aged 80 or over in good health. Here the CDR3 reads CASSLVGGRQPQHF. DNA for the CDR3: TGTGCCAGCAGTTTAGTTGGAGGGCGGCAGCCCCAGCATTTT.